Described below is a single TCR beta chain sequence and its context. This specimen comes from a study of blood T cell repertoires in COVID-19. Study in general: COVID-19 samples, acute and convalescent, were from the United States, Italy and Spain.

Germline CDR1 and CDR2: MNHEY and SVGAGI. The CDR3 has 15 residues. V was clipped by 0 bases and J by 6 bases; unmatched bases: 2. Per the original methods: Nucleated cell number was recorded as an estimate derived from reference gene primer amplification. TCRdb's copy holds only in-frame clones and misses some; the assay was immunoSEQ multiplex PCR. V, J and clone size were drawn from that table, and D and trimming were deduced from the DNA. The table shows about 19,000 clones, with 88% occurring only once. V and J are TRBV6-5 and TRBJ1-4, with 9 bases that match TRBD1. Input material: peripheral blood. This receptor was taken from a human donor in a cohort sampled during active COVID-19. The CDR3 region is CASSYSRQGDEKLFF. DNA of the CDR3: TGTGCCAGCAGTTACTCGAGACAGGGGGATGAAAAACTGTTTTTT.